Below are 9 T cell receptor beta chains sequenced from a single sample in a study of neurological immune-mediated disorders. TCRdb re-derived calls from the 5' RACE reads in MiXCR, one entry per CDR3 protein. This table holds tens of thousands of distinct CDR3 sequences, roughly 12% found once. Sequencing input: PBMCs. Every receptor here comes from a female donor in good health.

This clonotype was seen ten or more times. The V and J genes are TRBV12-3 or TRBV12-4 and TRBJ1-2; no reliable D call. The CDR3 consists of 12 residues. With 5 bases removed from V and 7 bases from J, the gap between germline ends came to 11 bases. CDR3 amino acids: CASSRDWSGYTF. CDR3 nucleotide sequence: TGTGCCAGCAGTCGTGACTGGAGTGGCTACACCTTC.

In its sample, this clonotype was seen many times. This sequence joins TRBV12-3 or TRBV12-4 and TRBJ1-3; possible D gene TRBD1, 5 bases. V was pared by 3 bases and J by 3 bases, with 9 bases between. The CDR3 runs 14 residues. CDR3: CASSFGGYGNTIYF. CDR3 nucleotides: TGTGCCAGCAGTTTTGGGGGATATGGAAACACCATATATTTT.

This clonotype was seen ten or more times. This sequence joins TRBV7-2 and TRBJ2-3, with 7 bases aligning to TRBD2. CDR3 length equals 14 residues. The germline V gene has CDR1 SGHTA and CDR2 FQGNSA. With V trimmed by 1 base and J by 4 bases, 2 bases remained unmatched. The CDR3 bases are TGTGCCAGCAGCTTAGTGGCGGGAGCAGATACGCAGTATTTT. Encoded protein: CASSLVAGADTQYF.

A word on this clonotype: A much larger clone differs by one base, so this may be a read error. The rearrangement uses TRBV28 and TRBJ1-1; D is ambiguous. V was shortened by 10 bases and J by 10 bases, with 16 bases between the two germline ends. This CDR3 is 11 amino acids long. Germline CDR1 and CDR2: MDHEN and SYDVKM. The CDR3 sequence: CANHGPFVAFF. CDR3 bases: TGTGCCAACCACGGGCCATTTGTAGCTTTCTTT. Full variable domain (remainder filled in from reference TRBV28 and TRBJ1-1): DVKVTQSSRYLVKRTGEKVFLECVQDMDHENMFWYRQDPGLGLRLIYFSYDVKMKEKGDIPEGYSVSREKKERFSLILESASTNQTSMYLCANHGPFVAFFGQGTRLTVV.

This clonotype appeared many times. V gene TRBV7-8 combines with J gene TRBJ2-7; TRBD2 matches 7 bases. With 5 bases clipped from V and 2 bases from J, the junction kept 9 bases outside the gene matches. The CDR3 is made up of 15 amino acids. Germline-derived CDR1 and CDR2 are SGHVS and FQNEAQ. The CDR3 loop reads CASSRFRGGTYEQYF. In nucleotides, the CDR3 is TGTGCCAGCAGCCGTTTTCGGGGAGGGACCTACGAGCAGTACTTC.

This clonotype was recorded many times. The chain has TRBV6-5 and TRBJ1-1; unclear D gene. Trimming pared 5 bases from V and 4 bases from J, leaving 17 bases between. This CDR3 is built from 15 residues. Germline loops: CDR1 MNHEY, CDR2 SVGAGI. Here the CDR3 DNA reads TGTGCCAGCAGTCGGTCGCCTCGCGTGGGCACTGAAGCTTTCTTT. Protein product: CASSRSPRVGTEAFF.

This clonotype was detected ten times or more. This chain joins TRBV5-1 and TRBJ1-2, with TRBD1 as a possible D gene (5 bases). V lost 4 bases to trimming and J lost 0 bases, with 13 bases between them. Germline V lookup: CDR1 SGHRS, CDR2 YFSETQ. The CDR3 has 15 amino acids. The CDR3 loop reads CASSTGDGTNYGYTF. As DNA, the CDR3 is TGCGCCAGCAGCACCGGGGACGGCACTAACTATGGCTACACCTTC. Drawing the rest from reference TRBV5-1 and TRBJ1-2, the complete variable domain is KAGVTQTPRYLIKTRGQQVTLSCSPISGHRSVSWYQQTPGQGLQFLFEYFSETQRNKGNFPGRFSGRQFSNSRSEMNVSTLELGDSALYLCASSTGDGTNYGYTFGSGTRLTVV.

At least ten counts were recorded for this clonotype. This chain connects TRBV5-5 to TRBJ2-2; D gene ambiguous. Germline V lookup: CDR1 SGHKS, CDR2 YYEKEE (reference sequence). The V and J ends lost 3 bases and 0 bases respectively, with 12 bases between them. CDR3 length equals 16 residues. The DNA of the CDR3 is TGTGCCAGCAGCTCTCCCGACGGAACGAACACCGGGGAGCTGTTTTTT. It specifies CASSSPDGTNTGELFF.

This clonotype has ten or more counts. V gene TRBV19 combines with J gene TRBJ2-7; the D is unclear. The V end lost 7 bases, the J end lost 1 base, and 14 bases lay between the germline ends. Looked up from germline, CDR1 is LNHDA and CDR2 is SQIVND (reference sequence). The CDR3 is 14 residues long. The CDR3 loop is CASNEDGQSYEQYF. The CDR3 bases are TGTGCCAGTAATGAGGACGGCCAGTCCTACGAGCAGTACTTC.